This T cell receptor (beta chain) was captured in a study of blood T cell repertoires in COVID-19. In the study overall: Researchers got acute and convalescent COVID-19 samples from the United States, Italy and Spain.

Original analysis: Reference gene primer amplification gave estimated nucleated cell counts. Clones were sequenced by immunoSEQ multiplex PCR, and TCRdb holds only the in-frame ones, with some missing. That table furnishes V, J and clone size, whereas the DNA furnished D and trimming. The sample holds 250,000 or so clones, around 90% seen once. This CDR3 contains 15 residues. Germline CDR1 is SGDLS and CDR2 is YYNGEE. Trimming shortened V by 6 bases and J by 2 bases, and 16 bases separated the two germline ends. Study members were between about 18 and 95 years old and lived in approximately 25 US regions.

The sequenced material came from PBMCs or T cells enriched from blood (not recorded which). The sequence was obtained from a man aged 40-55 years who had been exposed to COVID-19. This chain connects TRBV9 to TRBJ2-3; D call uncertain. As DNA, the CDR3 is TGTGCCAGCAACAATGAGGCGGCCCTCACAGATACGCAGTATTTT. It specifies CASNNEAALTDTQYF.